This is a list of T cell receptor beta chains from one sample in a study of blood T cell repertoires in COVID-19. Only in-frame clones appear in the TCRdb table, and some are missing; sequencing was by immunoSEQ multiplex PCR. In the table there are 190,000 or so clones, 85% to 90% of which are singletons. Source material: peripheral blood. These receptor sequences come from a woman aged 18-29 years who had recovered from COVID-19. Both conserved end residues are part of each CDR3. A D gene is named only where the DNA matches it firmly. For some rows the clone size is stated as once, few or many, or as a class when expanded; others skip it.

v_call	j_call	clone_size	d_call	cdr3_aa	cdr3_nt
TRBV5-1	TRBJ2-7	NA	NA	CASSFTGDGPYEQYF	TGCGCCAGCAGCTTCACGGGAGACGGGCCCTACGAGCAGTACTTC
TRBV2	TRBJ1-6	NA	NA	CASSHLDRFGSPLHF	TGTGCCAGCAGTCACCTCGACAGGTTTGGTTCACCCCTCCACTTT
TRBV9	TRBJ2-1	NA	TRBD2	CASSQGLAGHNEQFF	TGTGCCAGCAGCCAGGGACTAGCGGGTCATAATGAGCAGTTCTTC
TRBV4-1	TRBJ2-5	NA	NA	CASSHQQQGETQYF	TGCGCCAGCAGCCACCAGCAGCAGGGAGAGACCCAGTACTTC
TRBV4-3	TRBJ1-2	NA	NA	CASSPRAGYGYTF	TGCGCCAGCAGCCCCCGCGCGGGGTATGGCTACACCTTC
TRBV7-3	TRBJ2-3	NA	TRBD2	CASSLAGGSEDTQYF	TGTGCCAGCAGCTTAGCGGGGGGTAGCGAAGATACGCAGTATTTT
TRBV5-8	TRBJ1-1	once	TRBD1	CASSLRVDRGHDLGTEAFF	TGTGCCAGCAGCTTGCGGGTGGACAGGGGCCACGACCTGGGCACTGAAGCTTTCTTT
TRBV6-2/TRBV6-3	TRBJ1-4	few	NA	CASSDTSEKLFF	TGTGCCAGCAGTGACACAAGTGAAAAACTGTTTTTT
TRBV11-2	TRBJ2-5	NA	TRBD2	CASSFHSGTSWTQYF	TGTGCCAGCAGCTTTCACAGCGGGACGAGTTGGACCCAGTACTTC
TRBV5-1	TRBJ2-7	NA	NA	CASSLGGDEQYF	TGCGCCAGCAGCTTGGGCGGGGACGAGCAGTACTTC
TRBV10-3	TRBJ1-2	once	NA	CAISAQQANYGYTF	TGTGCCATCAGCGCCCAACAGGCGAACTATGGCTACACCTTC
TRBV7-7	TRBJ2-3	NA	NA	CASSLNNVNTQYF	TGTGCCAGCAGCTTAAACAACGTTAATACGCAGTATTTT
TRBV7-2	TRBJ2-5	NA	TRBD1	CASSPRQGLEYQETQYF	TGTGCCAGCAGCCCCAGACAGGGATTGGAGTACCAAGAGACCCAGTACTTC
TRBV5-4	TRBJ1-6	NA	NA	CASSWGHQGNSPLHF	TGTGCCAGCAGCTGGGGACACCAGGGGAATTCACCCCTCCACTTT
TRBV7-9	TRBJ1-3	NA	TRBD1	CASRRLRRDRVLFTIYF	TGTGCCAGCAGACGCCTTAGGCGGGACAGGGTATTGTTCACCATATATTTT
TRBV9	TRBJ1-3	NA	NA	CASSGGLSGNTIYF	TGTGCCAGCAGCGGAGGGCTGTCTGGAAACACCATATATTTT
TRBV9	TRBJ2-2	NA	NA	CASSVGDSSNTGELFF	TGTGCCAGCAGCGTTGGGGACTCATCGAACACCGGGGAGCTGTTTTTT
TRBV6-5	TRBJ2-3	once	TRBD2	CASSSLAGALPDTQYF	TGTGCCAGCAGTTCCTTAGCGGGGGCCCTCCCAGATACGCAGTATTTT
TRBV4-3	TRBJ2-4	NA	NA	CASSQGENIQYF	TGCGCCAGCAGCCAAGGGGAGAACATTCAGTACTTC
TRBV4-3	TRBJ2-1	NA	NA	CASSRILLRGLDEQFF	TGCGCCAGCAGCCGCATATTACTGAGGGGACTGGATGAGCAGTTCTTC
TRBV19	TRBJ1-2	NA	TRBD1	CASSIGTGRGYTF	TGTGCCAGTAGTATAGGGACAGGGCGAGGCTACACCTTC
TRBV11-3	TRBJ2-2	NA	NA	CASSFVRERTEADTGELFF	TGTGCCAGCAGCTTTGTTAGGGAGAGAACTGAGGCGGACACCGGGGAGCTGTTTTTT
TRBV18	TRBJ1-6	NA	NA	CASSPEVHRDSPLHF	TGTGCCAGCTCACCAGAAGTCCACCGGGATTCACCCCTCCACTTT
TRBV6-5	TRBJ2-1	few	TRBD2	CASNLLAGGDNEQFF	TGTGCCAGCAACCTGCTAGCGGGAGGCGACAATGAGCAGTTCTTC
TRBV15	TRBJ2-3	NA	NA	CATSRTVDTQYF	TGTGCCACCAGCAGGACTGTAGATACGCAGTATTTT
TRBV3-1/TRBV3-2	TRBJ2-1	NA	TRBD2	CASSQLAGGSYNEQFF	TGTGCCAGCAGCCAGCTAGCGGGAGGGTCCTACAATGAGCAGTTCTTC
TRBV13	TRBJ1-1	NA	NA	CASSLDRGLDTEAFF	TGTGCCAGCAGCTTAGATCGGGGATTGGACACTGAAGCTTTCTTT
TRBV5-8	TRBJ1-5	NA	TRBD1	CASRTGTGVIDQPQHF	TGTGCCAGCAGAACCGGGACAGGGGTAATTGATCAGCCCCAGCATTTT
TRBV30	TRBJ1-5	NA	TRBD1	CAWKNDRENQPQHF	TGTGCCTGGAAAAACGACAGGGAGAATCAGCCCCAGCATTTT
TRBV6-4	TRBJ2-3	NA	TRBD2	CASSERGSPTDTQYF	TGTGCCAGCAGTGAGCGCGGGAGCCCCACAGATACGCAGTATTTT
TRBV29-1	TRBJ2-3	NA	TRBD2	CSVDAAMHGGSGRATPSTDTQYF	TGCAGCGTCGACGCCGCTATGCACGGAGGGAGCGGGAGGGCCACACCTAGCACAGATACGCAGTATTTT
TRBV19	TRBJ1-2	NA	TRBD1	CASSNRDRGINYGYTF	TGTGCCAGTAGTAACCGGGACAGGGGGATAAACTATGGCTACACCTTC
TRBV25-1	TRBJ2-3	NA	TRBD2	CASSEILAKSTDTQYF	TGTGCCAGCAGTGAGATACTAGCGAAGAGCACAGATACGCAGTATTTT